The T cell receptor (beta chain) under discussion was sequenced for a study of blood T cells in healthy people across ages. General study findings and limits: Significant beta diversity loss was already apparent by age 40, declining roughly linearly. Unsorted PBMC input precluded a conclusive naive versus antigen-experienced comparison.

The CDR3 consists of 15 residues. V lost 1 base to trimming and J lost 0 bases, with 8 bases between them. Germline lookup yields CDR1 SGHTA and CDR2 FQGNSA. A sample-barcoded 5' primer and a J-beta primer mix were used in a second PCR of roughly 7 to 11 cycles. Every cDNA molecule carried a tag from a template-switch adaptor bearing 12 random nucleotides. Each CDR3 protein gets one entry after TCRdb re-called the 5' RACE reads with MiXCR. Seen here are some 670,000 distinct CDR3 sequences, 52% observed once, and the top ten hold about 13%. A note on this clonotype: The antigen is undetermined.

Extracted total RNA amounted to at least 5.5 micrograms for each sample. This sequence originates from an elderly woman in good health. V and J are TRBV7-2 and TRBJ2-3; D unclear. The sample comprised blood. The CDR3 nucleotides read TGTGCCAGCAGCTTAGACAGCTATAGCACAGATACGCAGTATTTT. It is translated as CASSLDSYSTDTQYF.